This T cell receptor (beta chain) is from a study of control samples from healthy donors and cancer patients. TCRdb's copy holds only in-frame clones and misses some; the assay was immunoSEQ multiplex PCR. Found here are roughly 76,000 clones, 90% to 95% of them singletons; the top ten hold 4.5% to 6%. The CDR3 extends over 16 amino acids. Deletions cut 1 base from V and 5 bases from J, with 17 bases between. Germline V gene data show CDR1 as KGHSH and CDR2 as LQKENI. The sequence was collected from a woman between 18 and 30 years old in good health. Source material: blood. The chain has TRBV18 and TRBJ2-5, with D tentatively TRBD2 (5 bases). The CDR3 here is CASSPRNTLRRETQYF. The DNA of the CDR3 is TGTGCCAGCTCACCACGTAATACGCTGAGGAGGGAGACCCAGTACTTC.